This T cell receptor (beta chain) was found in a study of blood T cell repertoires in COVID-19. For the study at large: T cells, B-cell-depleted T cells, or PBMCs provided the cDNA or gDNA that served as material.

Using immunoSEQ multiplex PCR, the repertoire was profiled, and TCRdb retains in-frame clones only, with some absent. The data contain around 250,000 clones, around nine tenths of them singletons. Recovery among Cohort 3 donors was established by two negative PCRs, clearance, or symptom resolution. Germline CDR1 GTSNPN, CDR2 SVGIG (reference sequence). J lost 3 bases, V lost 0 bases, and 10 bases had no gene match. This CDR3 spans 17 amino acids. The genes are TRBV30 and TRBJ2-7, with 11 positions matching TRBD2. This receptor was taken from a woman aged 45 to 65 who had recovered from COVID-19. The sequenced sample consisted of PBMCs or T cells enriched from blood (not recorded which). The CDR3 DNA reads as TGTGCCTGGAGTGTACTGGGGACTAGCGGAAACAACTACGAGCAGTACTTC. Translating gives CAWSVLGTSGNNYEQYF.